This record covers a single T cell receptor (beta chain). The antigen is not known. TCRdb passed the RACE reads through MiXCR, listing each CDR3 protein once. The sample lists 80,000 to 100,000 distinct CDR3 sequences, roughly 12% occurring once. Trimming cost V 0 bases and J 3 bases, with 9 bases left between them. CDR3 length equals 14 residues. CDR1 and CDR2 from the germline V gene are SGDLS and YYNGEE. Documented time point: patch test 1, 2 weeks after DPC sensitization. Regarding treatment: therapeutic diphenylcyclopropenone sensitization with weekly scalp DPC. This entry belongs to a study of human T cells and chemical hapten exposure. Broader study findings: Alopecia affecting every donor means their immune response may not match healthy people's.

The material sequenced was whole blood, taken in connection with sensitization to the hapten diphenylcyclopropenone (DPC). The V call is TRBV9, the J call TRBJ2-5, with D possibly matching TRBD2 (5 bases). The source is a woman aged 40 to 50 with alopecia areata. Some clones in this sample may be carry-over from other donors' samples. The CDR3 DNA sequence: TGTGCCAGCAGCGTAGGCGGAGCGGAAGAGACCCAGTACTTC. It specifies CASSVGGAEETQYF. The variable domain in full, completed from reference TRBV9 and TRBJ2-5, reads DSGVTQTPKHLITATGQRVTLRCSPRSGDLSVYWYQQSLDQGLQFLIQYYNGEERAKGNILERFSAQQFPDLHSELNLSSLELGDSALYFCASSVGGAEETQYFGPGTRLLVL.